This is a list of T cell receptor beta chains from one sample in a study of blood T cells in healthy people across ages. TCRdb ran MiXCR on the 5' RACE reads and lists one entry per CDR3 protein. The sample lists around 1,900,000 distinct CDR3 sequences, about two fifths seen once, with about 23% in the top ten. Sequenced input: blood. The receptors derive from a human donor in good health. Each CDR3 is given with its conserved first and last residue.

>TRBJ2-7|13|TRBV10-3
CAISESYSSEQYF
>TRBJ1-1|13|TRBV18
CASSDAVDTEAFF
>TRBJ2-1|12|TRBV28
CACQEPYNEQFF
>TRBJ1-4|13|TRBV18
CASSPSGTEKLFF
>TRBJ2-1|17|TRBV12-3/TRBV12-4
CASSLAMAGGKYNEQFF
>TRBJ2-6|18|TRBV7-3
CASSSRTDPVSGANVLTF
>TRBJ1-2|13|TRBV5-5
CASSFRAPYGYTF
>TRBJ2-1|20|TRBV20-1
CSARDPGQGKGLSAYNEQFF
>TRBJ2-7|12|TRBV20-1
CSARRGSHEQYF
>TRBJ1-2|14|TRBV7-2
CASSFSEMGYGYTF
>TRBJ2-4|13|TRBV7-2
CASSLLRLREQYF
>TRBJ2-6|17|TRBV11-2
CASSFTPQISGANVLTF
>TRBJ2-1|14|TRBV7-9
CASSSFGTNNEQFF
>TRBJ1-4|14|TRBV20-1
CSAPQGSTNEKLFF
>TRBJ2-7|15|TRBV5-1
CASSSTVGQGYEQYF